Reported below is one TCR beta chain. This sample was taken from a study of control samples from healthy donors and cancer patients. The V gene's germline CDR1 is SGHAT and CDR2 FQNNGV. The CDR3 sequence is 12 residues long. V shed 5 bases and J shed 5 bases, with 9 bases lying between them. Assay: immunoSEQ multiplex PCR; the TCRdb copy retains only in-frame clones and omits some. This repertoire shows about 73,000 clones, about 88% found once; its top ten account for under 4.5%. This TCR derives from a woman aged 50 to 60 in good health. The gene calls are TRBV11-2 and TRBJ2-5, with D possibly TRBD1 on 6 matching bases. What was sequenced was blood. The CDR3 loop is CASSPRGETQYF. In nucleotides, the CDR3 is TGTGCCAGCAGCCCTAGGGGGGAGACCCAGTACTTC.